This passage covers 29 T cell receptor beta chains from one sample sequenced in a study of CD8+ T cells in alopecia areata (dated by TCRdb to 2017 to 2018). Libraries were made using the immunoSEQ multiplex PCR assay. RNA was extracted from all samples and reverse transcribed into cDNA, which served as template for TCR sequencing. TCRdb limited this immuneACCESS table to in-frame rearrangements with V and J called. A share of clones is missing; checked studies link under half to unresolved V genes, and the rest is unexplained. The sample profile shows approximately 89,000 clones; 35% to 50% of them were found once. The top ten hold 0.79% of the sample. Material for sequencing was CD4+ T cells sorted from blood. The receptors derive from a human donor with alopecia areata.

The chain links TRBV23-1 to TRBJ2-1; 7 bases are shared with TRBD2. TRBV23-1 is classed as an ORF, of uncertain function. Unmatched junction bases numbered 16, after V lost 2 bases and J lost 9 bases. This CDR3 is 17 amino acids long. The CDR3 sequence: CASSQPTRGAWGGEQFF. CDR3 sequence (DNA): TGCGCCAGCAGTCAACCAACTAGAGGAGCGTGGGGGGGTGAGCAGTTCTTC.

The V and J genes are TRBV15 and TRBJ1-5; D call uncertain. This CDR3 has 15 residues. The V gene's germline CDR1 is LNHNV and CDR2 YYDKDF (reference sequence). V shed 1 base and J shed 2 bases, with 9 bases lying between them. The CDR3, as DNA: TGTGCCACCAGCAGAGCCGGTTCGCGCAATCAGCCCCAGCATTTT. Translating gives CATSRAGSRNQPQHF.

CDR3 in amino acids: CSVITQASTDTQYF. The CDR3 region has the DNA TGCAGCGTGATTACACAGGCTAGCACAGATACGCAGTATTTT. J is TRBJ2-3 and V is TRBV29-1; D is perhaps TRBD1 (5 bases). The V and J ends lost 6 bases and 0 bases respectively, with 13 bases between them. This CDR3 is built from 14 residues. Looked up from germline, CDR1 is SQVTM and CDR2 is ANQGSEA.

The table lists this clone with a count of one. The chain employs TRBV9 and TRBJ2-4; D possibly corresponds to TRBD1 (6 bases). V was clipped by 4 bases and J by 9 bases, with 17 bases between them. The V gene's germline CDR1 is SGDLS and CDR2 YYNGEE. The CDR3 consists of 14 residues. For the CDR3, the DNA is TGTGCCAGCAGCACCCAACAGGGATCGAGCATTCAGTACTTC. Translated: CASSTQQGSSIQYF.

This rearrangement joins TRBV30 to TRBJ1-4; D is unresolved. Germline V gene lookup returns CDR1 GTSNPN and CDR2 SVGIG (reference sequence). V lost 0 bases to trimming and J lost 7 bases, with 9 bases between them. CDR3 length equals 13 residues. The CDR3 loop is CAWSVREGEKLFF. CDR3 nucleotides: TGTGCCTGGAGTGTACGAGAGGGTGAAAAACTGTTTTTT.

The V and J genes are TRBV18 and TRBJ2-7, with TRBD1 matching over 8 bases. The CDR3 is 17 amino acids. Per germline, CDR1 KGHSH and CDR2 LQKENI. The V gene end was trimmed by 0 bases and the J gene end by 1 base; junction bases not matched to a gene: 8. CDR3 sequence (DNA): TGTGCCAGCTCACCACCGCCCTGGGACAGGCCATCCTACGAGCAGTACTTC. This codes for CASSPPPWDRPSYEQYF. The full variable domain, its missing parts supplied by reference TRBV18 and TRBJ2-7, is NAGVMQNPRHLVRRRGQEARLRCSPMKGHSHVYWYRQLPEEGLKFMVYLQKENIIDESGMPKERFSAEFPKEGPSILRIQQVVRGDSAAYFCASSPPPWDRPSYEQYFGPGTRLTVT.

The V call is TRBV28, the J call TRBJ1-4, with TRBD1 matching over 8 bases. This CDR3 is built from 14 residues. After removal of 4 bases from V and 7 bases from J, the junction contained 5 bases not matched to a gene. Germline lookup yields CDR1 MDHEN and CDR2 SYDVKM. In DNA, the CDR3 is TGTGCCAGCAGTTCCGACAGGGGAGGTGAAAAACTGTTTTTT. Translated, it gives CASSSDRGGEKLFF.

The chain joins TRBV29-1 to TRBJ2-1; the match to TRBD2 covers 9 bases. Germline V gene lookup returns CDR1 SQVTM and CDR2 ANQGSEA. There are 14 residues in the CDR3. The V and J ends lost 4 bases and 9 bases, in that order; junction bases with no gene match: 10. The CDR3 sequence is CSVGVGGGAGEQFF. The DNA for the CDR3 is TGCAGCGTTGGGGTCGGCGGGGGGGCCGGTGAGCAGTTCTTC.

CDR3 region: CASSLRNSGAEQYF. CDR3 in DNA: TGCGCCAGCAGCCTAAGGAACAGCGGTGCCGAGCAGTACTTC. The chain couples TRBV4-1 to TRBJ2-7; D is possibly TRBD2 (5 bases). This CDR3 comprises 14 residues. From germline, CDR1 is MGHRA and CDR2 YSYEKL. Trimming pared 4 bases from V and 6 bases from J, leaving 16 bases between.

This clone was seen more than once but under ten times. The V call is TRBV4-3, the J call TRBJ1-2, with a tentative D call TRBD1 (5 bases). The CDR3 extends over 15 amino acids. Trimming shortened V by 0 bases and J by 5 bases, and 13 bases separated the two germline ends. Germline V gene sequence: CDR1 LGHNA, CDR2 YSLEER. The CDR3 loop reads CASSQDSAGLYGYTF. CDR3 DNA sequence: TGCGCCAGCAGCCAAGATTCCGCAGGGTTGTATGGCTACACCTTC.

The CDR3 sequence is CASSVQETQYF. For the CDR3, the DNA is TGTGCCAGCAGCGTACAAGAGACCCAGTACTTC. This chain connects TRBV9 to TRBJ2-5, with D uncertain. V lost 1 base and J 2 bases, leaving 0 bases between the germline ends. The V gene's germline CDR1 is SGDLS and CDR2 YYNGEE. The CDR3 has 11 residues.

The gene calls are TRBV29-1 and TRBJ2-4; TRBD1 matches at 10 bases. J lost 5 bases, V lost 4 bases, and 8 bases had no gene match. CDR3 length equals 15 residues. CDR1 SQVTM and CDR2 ANQGSEA come from the germline V gene. This CDR3 is CSVALTGGFQNIQYF. The CDR3 nucleotides are TGCAGCGTTGCCTTGACAGGGGGCTTCCAAAACATTCAGTACTTC.

By share of the sample, this clone is medium-sized. The chain combines TRBV7-2 with TRBJ2-7, with D perhaps matching TRBD2 (6 bases). The germline CDR1 and CDR2 sequences are SGHTA and FQGNSA. V was pared by 3 bases and J by 7 bases, with 13 bases between. This CDR3 region has 13 residues. In DNA form, the CDR3 reads TGTGCCAGCAGCTTCGGGGGTCCTTTGGAGCAGTACTTC. Translating it yields CASSFGGPLEQYF.

This clone was seen only a few times. The chain links TRBV29-1 to TRBJ2-4; maybe TRBD2 (6 bases). Germline CDR1 reads SQVTM; CDR2 reads ANQGSEA. The CDR3 has 14 residues. The ends were cut back, 5 bases at V and 2 bases at J, with 13 bases in the middle. The CDR3 reads CSVRGMYPKNIQYF. The CDR3 DNA reads TGCAGCGTTCGGGGGATGTATCCCAAAAACATTCAGTACTTC.

V usage is TRBV20-1 and J usage is TRBJ2-7; 7 nucleotides line up with TRBD2. Per germline, CDR1 DFQATT and CDR2 SNEGSKA (reference sequence). This CDR3 has 11 residues. With 6 bases clipped from V and 4 bases from J, the junction kept 3 bases outside the gene matches. The CDR3, as DNA: TGCAGTGCCGGGGGGACGTACGAGCAGTACTTC. Amino acid sequence: CSAGGTYEQYF.

The chain employs TRBV29-1 and TRBJ2-5; 8 bases line up with TRBD2. Germline V CDR1 and CDR2: SQVTM, ANQGSEA. Trimming took 4 bases from V and 5 from J; bases not matched to a gene: 6. The CDR3 runs to 13 residues. Here the CDR3 DNA reads TGCAGCGTTGCCGGGAGGGCCAGGGAGACCCAGTACTTC. Its translation is CSVAGRARETQYF.

This chain links TRBV19 with TRBJ1-5; TRBD1 agrees at 10 bases. V shed 5 bases and J 4 bases; nucleotides not matched to a gene: 11. CDR3 length: 17 amino acids. Germline-derived CDR1 and CDR2 are LNHDA and SQIVND (reference sequence). CDR3 loop: CASSPRDRGGANQPQHF. CDR3 in DNA: TGTGCCAGTAGTCCCCGGGACAGGGGAGGTGCAAATCAGCCCCAGCATTTT.

The J gene is TRBJ2-4, the V gene TRBV6-5, with D unresolved. The CDR3 loop spans 14 amino acids. The V and J ends lost 0 bases and 9 bases respectively, with 12 bases between them. Germline-derived CDR1 and CDR2 are MNHEY and SVGAGI. DNA of the CDR3: TGTGCCAGCAGTTACTCGACCGCCGCAGGCATTCAGTACTTC. Translated: CASSYSTAAGIQYF.

The chain uses TRBV2 and TRBJ2-5; the D gene is possibly TRBD2 (5 bases). The ends were cut back, 7 bases at V and 2 bases at J, with 11 bases in the middle. The CDR3 totals 13 residues. Germline loops: CDR1 SNHLY, CDR2 FYNNEI. CDR3 sequence (DNA): TGTGCCAGCAAGGCGACTACGCAAGAGACCCAGTACTTC. This encodes CASKATTQETQYF.

This clone has a single count. The chain is built from TRBV7-2 and TRBJ2-5; tentatively, D is TRBD2 (6 bases). V shed 0 bases and J shed 4 bases, with 6 bases lying between them. Per germline, CDR1 SGHTA and CDR2 FQGNSA. This CDR3 is built from 13 residues. CDR3 nucleotides: TGTGCCAGCAGCTTAGCGGAGGGAGAGACCCAGTACTTC. Residues: CASSLAEGETQYF.

This clone appeared a few times. The rearrangement joins TRBV29-1 to TRBJ2-1, with D perhaps matching TRBD1 (6 bases). V gave up 4 bases and J gave up 6 bases, with 19 bases separating them. The CDR3 runs to 15 residues. Germline V gene lookup returns CDR1 SQVTM and CDR2 ANQGSEA. Here the CDR3 reads CSVGASRTGPNEQFF. The CDR3 DNA sequence: TGCAGCGTTGGTGCCTCTCGTACAGGGCCCAATGAGCAGTTCTTC.

This clone has only a few counts. This chain uses TRBV2 with TRBJ2-3, with TRBD2 matching 7 bases. V shed 7 bases and J 3 bases; nucleotides not matched to a gene: 7. CDR3 size: 14 residues. The germline V gene has CDR1 SNHLY and CDR2 FYNNEI. The CDR3 reads CASNVGGETDTQYF. The CDR3, as DNA: TGTGCCAGCAACGTGGGAGGGGAGACAGATACGCAGTATTTT.

The CDR3 sequence: CSVEGLSYEQYF. Written as DNA, the CDR3 is TGCAGCGTTGAGGGGCTTTCCTACGAGCAGTACTTC. The chain joins TRBV29-1 to TRBJ2-7, with D possibly matching TRBD1 (5 bases). Germline CDR1 is SQVTM and CDR2 is ANQGSEA. The V end lost 3 bases, the J end lost 1 base, and 7 bases lay between the germline ends. The CDR3 has 12 residues.

This clone was seen a handful of times. This chain uses TRBV15 with TRBJ2-7; D not certain. V was clipped by 7 bases and J by 4 bases, with 11 bases between them. This CDR3 has 12 amino acids. Germline CDR1 and CDR2: LNHNV and YYDKDF (reference sequence). The CDR3 sequence is CATTKVLYEQYF. The CDR3 DNA reads as TGTGCCACCACGAAAGTCCTATACGAGCAGTACTTC. Full variable domain (rest looked up from reference TRBV15 and TRBJ2-7): DAMVIQNPRYQVTQFGKPVTLSCSQTLNHNVMYWYQQKSSQAPKLLFHYYDKDFNNEADTPDNFQSRRPNTSFCFLDIRSPGLGDTAMYLCATTKVLYEQYFGPGTRLTVT.

V gene TRBV29-1 combines with J gene TRBJ2-1; possibly TRBD1 for D (5 bases). The CDR3 loop spans 12 amino acids. Per germline, CDR1 SQVTM and CDR2 ANQGSEA. V was shortened by 8 bases and J by 2 bases, with 10 bases between the two germline ends. As DNA, the CDR3 is TGCAGCATGAAAGGGGCCTACAATGAGCAGTTCTTC. It codes for CSMKGAYNEQFF.

The genes are TRBV6-6 and TRBJ1-1; tentatively, D is TRBD1 (6 bases). V lost 4 bases to trimming and J lost 11 bases, with 23 bases between them. The CDR3 is made up of 15 amino acids. Germline V gives CDR1 MNHNY, CDR2 SVGAGI (reference sequence). DNA for the CDR3: TGTGCCAGCAGTTCCGACCTAACAGGGAGGGGTCCGGCTTTCTTT. Translating it yields CASSSDLTGRGPAFF.

To note about this clone: Within the sample, other DNA sequences also encode this same CDR3. V gene TRBV30 combines with J gene TRBJ1-5; D unclear. V lost 0 bases and J 1 base, leaving 4 bases between the germline ends. The CDR3 loop spans 13 amino acids. Germline V gene lookup returns CDR1 GTSNPN and CDR2 SVGIG (reference sequence). In nucleotides, the CDR3 is TGTGCCTGGAGTGTACAGAGCAATCAGCCCCAGCATTTT. Translated: CAWSVQSNQPQHF.

This clone has only one observation. The chain joins TRBV7-2 to TRBJ2-7; 8 bases align to TRBD1. Trimming took 1 base from V and 2 from J; bases not matched to a gene: 4. Germline CDR1 SGHTA, CDR2 FQGNSA. The CDR3 is 15 amino acids. The CDR3 DNA reads as TGTGCCAGCAGCTTAGTGGGGACAGGAGCCTACGAGCAGTACTTC. Amino acid sequence: CASSLVGTGAYEQYF.

The chain uses TRBV29-1 and TRBJ2-7; 9 bases line up with TRBD1. The CDR3 has 15 residues. Germline values: CDR1 SQVTM, CDR2 ANQGSEA. The V gene end was trimmed by 3 bases and the J gene end by 2 bases; junction bases not matched to a gene: 8. CDR3 nucleotide sequence: TGCAGCGTTGAGAGAACCGGGACAGGGACCTACGAGCAGTACTTC. This translates into CSVERTGTGTYEQYF.